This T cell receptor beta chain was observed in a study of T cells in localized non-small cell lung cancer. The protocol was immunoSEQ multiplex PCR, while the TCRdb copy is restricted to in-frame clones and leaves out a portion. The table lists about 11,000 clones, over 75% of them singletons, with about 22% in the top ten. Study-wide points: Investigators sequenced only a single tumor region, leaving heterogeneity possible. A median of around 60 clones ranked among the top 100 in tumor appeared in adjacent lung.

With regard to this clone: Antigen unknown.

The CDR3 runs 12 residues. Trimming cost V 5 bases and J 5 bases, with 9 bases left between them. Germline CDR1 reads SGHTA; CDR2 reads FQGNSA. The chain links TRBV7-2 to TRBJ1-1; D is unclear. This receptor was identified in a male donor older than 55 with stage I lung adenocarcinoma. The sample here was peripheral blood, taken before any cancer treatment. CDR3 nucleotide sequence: TGTGCCAGCAGCCGAGAAAGAACTGAAGCTTTCTTT. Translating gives CASSRERTEAFF.